Listed here are 13 T cell receptor beta chains from one sample, sequenced in a study of blood T cell repertoires in COVID-19. Generated by immunoSEQ multiplex PCR, the TCRdb table keeps only in-frame clones and is missing some. The sample has more than 10,000 clones, 88% seen once; the top ten hold around 30%. Sequences were obtained from peripheral blood. The origin of the receptors is a human donor in a cohort sampled during active COVID-19.

This chain joins TRBV29-1 and TRBJ2-7, with 8 bases fitting TRBD1. Germline CDR1 and CDR2: SQVTM and ANQGSEA. Losses at the gene ends were 3 bases for V and 4 bases for J; bases not matched to a gene: 5. The CDR3 is 13 amino acids. The CDR3 protein is CSVDTGGRYEQYF. The CDR3, as DNA: TGCAGCGTTGATACAGGGGGTCGGTACGAGCAGTACTTC.

The chain combines TRBV24-1 with TRBJ1-1; D not resolved. This CDR3 region has 13 residues. The V end was cut by 4 bases, the J end by 7 bases, with 12 bases between. Germline V gene sequence: CDR1 KGHDR, CDR2 SFDVKD. The CDR3 coding sequence is TGTGCCACCAGTGACTCGGACTCCGGTGAAGCTTTCTTT. Translating it yields CATSDSDSGEAFF.

The chain combines TRBV10-3 with TRBJ2-7; 8 bases align to TRBD2. Germline V lookup: CDR1 ENHRY, CDR2 SYGVKD. The length of the CDR3 is 14 residues. Losses at the gene ends were 3 bases for V and 4 bases for J; bases not matched to a gene: 5. The CDR3: CAISDGGRTYEQYF. The CDR3 nucleotides are TGTGCCATCAGTGATGGCGGGAGGACTTACGAGCAGTACTTC.

The rearrangement uses TRBV29-1 and TRBJ1-1; D not resolved. This CDR3 is built from 11 residues. Germline CDR1 SQVTM, CDR2 ANQGSEA. The ends were cut back, 4 bases at V and 5 bases at J, with 8 bases in the middle. The CDR3 sequence: CSVALTTEAFF. For the CDR3, the DNA is TGCAGCGTTGCCCTTACAACTGAAGCTTTCTTT.

The chain joins TRBV7-2 to TRBJ1-1, with D tentatively TRBD1 (6 bases). The CDR3 runs to 13 residues. Germline values: CDR1 SGHTA, CDR2 FQGNSA. V was cut by 4 bases and J by 4 bases, with 10 bases left in between. This chain's CDR3 is CASSSTGSTEAFF. Written as DNA, the CDR3 is TGTGCCAGCAGCTCAACAGGGAGCACTGAAGCTTTCTTT.

In this sample, this clone turned up a few times. This rearrangement joins TRBV11-3 to TRBJ2-2; possible D gene TRBD2, 5 bases. CDR3 length equals 13 residues. Trimming cost V 5 bases and J 4 bases, with 8 bases left between them. Per the germline V gene, CDR1 is SGHNT and CDR2 is YENEEA. CDR3 residues: CASSPRGTGELFF. For the CDR3, the DNA is TGTGCCAGCAGCCCCCGGGGCACCGGGGAGCTGTTTTTT.

CDR3: CASSLEAGDKDTQYF. The CDR3 nucleotides read TGCGCCAGCAGCTTGGAGGCGGGGGACAAAGATACGCAGTATTTT. This rearrangement joins TRBV5-1 to TRBJ2-3; a weak D match, TRBD2 (7 bases). V shed 0 bases and J shed 5 bases, with 13 bases lying between them. Germline V CDR1 and CDR2: SGHRS, YFSETQ. The CDR3 contains 15 residues.

This sequence joins TRBV7-3 and TRBJ2-2; 8 bases fit TRBD2. Germline-derived CDR1 and CDR2 are SGHTA and FQGTGA. This CDR3 has 16 residues. V was pared by 0 bases and J by 4 bases, with 4 bases of the junction left unmatched. CDR3 amino acids: CASSLTSGKGTGELFF. DNA for the CDR3: TGTGCCAGCAGCTTAACTAGCGGGAAGGGCACCGGGGAGCTGTTTTTT.

V and J are TRBV7-8 and TRBJ1-1; perhaps TRBD1 as D (6 bases). Trimming removed 2 bases at V and 8 bases at J, with 15 bases between. Per germline, CDR1 SGHVS and CDR2 FQNEAQ. This CDR3 has 14 residues. CDR3 in DNA: TGTGCCAGCAGCTTATACAGGGTTCCAAGGGAAGCTTTCTTT. Protein product: CASSLYRVPREAFF.

The chain is built from TRBV6-5 and TRBJ1-6; D unclear. The CDR3 runs to 14 residues. CDR1 is MNHEY, CDR2 SVGAGI, per germline. With 7 bases removed from V and 5 bases from J, the gap between germline ends came to 12 bases. The DNA for the CDR3 is TGTGCCAGCACTAGAGTCCCTCATAATTCACCCCTCCACTTT. Amino acid sequence: CASTRVPHNSPLHF.

In this sample, this clone turned up once. This chain connects TRBV7-9 to TRBJ2-7, with 7 bases aligning to TRBD1. V shed 4 bases and J 3 bases; nucleotides not matched to a gene: 12. Germline V gene data show CDR1 as SEHNR and CDR2 as FQNEAQ (reference sequence). This CDR3 contains 16 residues. The CDR3 region has the DNA TGTGCCAGCAGCTCCCTCGTTCCGGGACAGCTCTACGAGCAGTACTTC. Encoded protein: CASSSLVPGQLYEQYF.

CDR3 amino acids: CASPEWGEGTDTQYF. CDR3 bases: TGTGCCTCCCCCGAATGGGGAGAGGGCACAGATACGCAGTATTTT. The rearrangement uses TRBV5-8 and TRBJ2-3, with TRBD2 as a possible D gene (5 bases). Germline-derived CDR1 and CDR2 are SGHTS and YDEGEE. V dropped 10 bases and J dropped 1 base, with 19 bases sitting between them. This CDR3 is 15 amino acids long.

The chain joins TRBV25-1 to TRBJ2-7, with 10 nucleotides matching TRBD2. Germline V CDR1 and CDR2: MGHDK, SYGVNS. V lost 5 bases to trimming and J lost 6 bases; unmatched junction nucleotides: 13. The length of the CDR3 is 16 residues. CDR3 region: CASSKPLAGVSGEQYF. The CDR3 nucleotides read TGTGCCAGCAGTAAACCCCTAGCGGGGGTATCGGGCGAGCAGTACTTC.